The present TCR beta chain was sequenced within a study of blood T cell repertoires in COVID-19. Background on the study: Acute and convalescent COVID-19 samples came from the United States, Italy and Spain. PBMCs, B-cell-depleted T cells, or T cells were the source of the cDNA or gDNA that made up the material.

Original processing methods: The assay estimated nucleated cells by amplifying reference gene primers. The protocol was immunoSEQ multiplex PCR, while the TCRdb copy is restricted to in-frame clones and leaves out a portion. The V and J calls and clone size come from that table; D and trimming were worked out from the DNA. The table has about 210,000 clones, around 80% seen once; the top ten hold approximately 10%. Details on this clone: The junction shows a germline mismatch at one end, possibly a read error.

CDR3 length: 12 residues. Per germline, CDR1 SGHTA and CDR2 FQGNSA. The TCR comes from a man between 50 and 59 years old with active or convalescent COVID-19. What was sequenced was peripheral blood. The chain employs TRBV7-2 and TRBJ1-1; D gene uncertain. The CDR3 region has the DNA TGTGCCAGCAGCCTCCGCTCCCCTGAGGCTTTCTTT. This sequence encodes CASSLRSPEAFF. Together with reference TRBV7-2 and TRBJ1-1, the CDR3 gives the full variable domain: GAGVSQSPSNKVTEKGKDVELRCDPISGHTALYWYRQSLGQGLEFLIYFQGNSAPDKSGLPSDRFSAERTGGSVSTLTIQRTQQEDSAVYLCASSLRSPEAFFGQGTRLTVV.